Below, 21 T cell receptor beta chains from the same sample are listed, as sequenced in a study of blood T cell repertoires in COVID-19. Sequencing was performed with immunoSEQ multiplex PCR; in TCRdb, only in-frame clones are kept and a portion is missing. The profile shows roughly 460,000 clones, around 90% of them singletons. Source material: peripheral blood. The receptor source for this set is a man in his late teens or twenties with COVID-19, enrolled during active disease.

The chain couples TRBV6-5 to TRBJ1-2; TRBD1 agrees at 8 bases. V lost 6 bases, J lost 4 bases, and 7 bases stayed unmatched. This CDR3 has 14 amino acids. Germline assignment: CDR1 MNHEY and CDR2 SVGAGI. This chain's CDR3 is CASSLDRAGYGYTF. The CDR3 DNA sequence: TGTGCCAGCAGCTTGGACAGGGCTGGCTATGGCTACACCTTC.

The chain has TRBV27 and TRBJ2-7; 12 positions match TRBD2. This CDR3 has 16 residues. Germline CDR1 is MNHEY and CDR2 is SMNVEV (reference sequence). J lost 5 bases, V lost 5 bases, and 10 bases had no gene match. DNA for the CDR3: TGTGCCAGCAGTCTCCGACTAGCGGGAGAATCTCACGAGCAGTACTTC. Residues: CASSLRLAGESHEQYF.

In its sample, this clone was seen once. The chain couples TRBV27 to TRBJ1-5, with D hard to call. Germline V gives CDR1 MNHEY, CDR2 SMNVEV (reference sequence). The CDR3 runs 13 residues. V lost 3 bases and J 4 bases, leaving 7 bases between the germline ends. The CDR3 loop reads CASSFQENQPQHF. The DNA for the CDR3 is TGTGCCAGCAGTTTCCAGGAAAATCAGCCCCAGCATTTT.

The J gene is TRBJ2-1, the V gene TRBV15; D is undetermined. V lost 6 bases to trimming and J lost 5 bases, with 8 bases between them. Per germline, CDR1 LNHNV and CDR2 YYDKDF (reference sequence). This CDR3 has 12 residues. The DNA for the CDR3 is TGTGCCACCAGTTTACTTCACAATGAGCAGTTCTTC. Its translation is CATSLLHNEQFF.

As regards this clone: Distinct nucleotide sequences in the sample also encode this CDR3. The chain couples TRBV6-5 to TRBJ1-5; TRBD1 matches at 9 bases. Trimming at V came to 6 bases and at J to 1 base, leaving 4 bases not matched to a gene. Germline CDR1 reads MNHEY; CDR2 reads SVGAGI. This CDR3 contains 15 residues. For the CDR3, the DNA is TGTGCCAGCAGCCGGACAGGGGTAAGCAATCAGCCCCAGCATTTT. This sequence encodes CASSRTGVSNQPQHF.

This chain joins TRBV5-1 and TRBJ2-7, with TRBD2 matching over 13 bases. Germline trimming cut 3 bases from V and 5 bases from J; bases unmatched to any gene: 8. Looked up from germline, CDR1 is SGHRS and CDR2 is YFSETQ. This CDR3 comprises 16 residues. The CDR3: CASSSGTSGTHHEQYF. CDR3 in DNA: TGCGCCAGCAGCTCGGGGACTAGCGGGACCCATCACGAGCAGTACTTC.

This clone is a singleton in its sample. The CDR3 coding sequence is TGTGCCAGCAGCCCCCGCCTCCCGGGGGAGACCCAGTACTTC. As protein: CASSPRLPGETQYF. The chain carries TRBV3-1 (or the pseudogene TRBV3-2) and TRBJ2-5; weak D call: TRBD2 (5 bases). Germline-derived CDR1 and CDR2 are LGHDT and YNNKEL (reference sequence). V dropped 4 bases and J dropped 5 bases, with 14 bases sitting between them. CDR3 size: 14 residues.

V gene TRBV7-9 combines with J gene TRBJ2-3, with 7 bases aligning to TRBD2. Trimming cost V 5 bases and J 6 bases; bases outside gene matches: 14. This CDR3 comprises 16 residues. CDR1 and CDR2 (germline): SEHNR, FQNEAQ (reference sequence). The CDR3 coding sequence is TGTGCCAGCAGCACCCGACTAGCTCTAACTGTGGATACGCAGTATTTT. It yields the protein CASSTRLALTVDTQYF. Full variable domain (rest looked up from reference TRBV7-9 and TRBJ2-3): DTGVSQNPRHKITKRGQNVTFRCDPISEHNRLYWYRQTLGQGPEFLTYFQNEAQLEKSRLLSDRFSAERPKGSFSTLEIQRTEQGDSAMYLCASSTRLALTVDTQYFGPGTRLTVL.

This clone was observed a few times. V is TRBV2 and J is TRBJ1-1; weak D call: TRBD1 (6 bases). V shed 0 bases and J shed 7 bases, with 18 bases lying between them. The CDR3 covers 16 residues. Germline CDR1 is SNHLY and CDR2 is FYNNEI. CDR3 sequence: CASSEAVGRGKDEAFF. The DNA of the CDR3 is TGTGCCAGCAGTGAAGCGGTGGGCAGGGGCAAGGATGAAGCTTTCTTT.

The rearrangement uses TRBV29-1 and TRBJ2-7; D not certain. The V gene's germline CDR1 is SQVTM and CDR2 ANQGSEA. V was shortened by 4 bases and J by 3 bases, with 13 bases between the two germline ends. This CDR3 is 13 amino acids long. The CDR3 nucleotides read TGCAGCGTTGGTTCTGGCCCCATCTACGAGCAGTACTTC. This gives the protein CSVGSGPIYEQYF.

The chain employs TRBV2 and TRBJ1-1; no clear D. The CDR3 has 12 residues. Trimming cost V 4 bases and J 4 bases, with 7 bases left between them. From germline, CDR1 is SNHLY and CDR2 FYNNEI. For the CDR3, the DNA is TGTGCCAGCAGTGTCGCGAGCACTGAAGCTTTCTTT. It codes for CASSVASTEAFF.

The CDR3 nucleotides read TGTGCCATCAGTGAGTCGAGACAACAAGGCTACACCTTC. It yields the protein CAISESRQQGYTF. The chain links TRBV10-3 to TRBJ1-2, with D unclear. Deletions cut 0 bases from V and 8 bases from J, with 10 bases between. The CDR3 is 13 amino acids. The V gene's germline CDR1 is ENHRY and CDR2 SYGVKD.

A note on this clone: At one of its ends the junction is not consistent with the germline gene, which may arise from a read error. The chain employs TRBV23-1 and TRBJ2-5; TRBD1 is a possible D gene (5 bases). TRBV23-1 counts as an open reading frame of uncertain function. The CDR3 totals 10 residues. This CDR3 reads CARGRDRRDF. CDR3 in DNA: TGCGCCAGGGGGCGCGACCGTCGGGACTTC.

The chain couples TRBV3-1 (or the pseudogene TRBV3-2) to TRBJ2-7, with 10 bases fitting TRBD1. The CDR3 is 14 residues long. V lost 7 bases and J lost 2; bases outside the gene matches: 5. CDR1 and CDR2 from the germline V gene are LGHDT and YNNKEL (reference sequence). CDR3 region: CASTRDRGTYEQYF. The CDR3 DNA follows: TGTGCCAGCACCCGGGACAGGGGAACCTACGAGCAGTACTTC.

This clone was seen more than once but under ten times. This chain joins TRBV19 and TRBJ1-3; possibly TRBD1 for D (5 bases). With 3 bases removed from V and 4 bases from J, the gap between germline ends came to 13 bases. Looked up from germline, CDR1 is LNHDA and CDR2 is SQIVND (reference sequence). The length of the CDR3 is 15 residues. DNA of the CDR3: TGTGCCAGTAGTATTTCGGGGGGGAACGGAAACACCATATATTTT. Translated: CASSISGGNGNTIYF.

The genes are TRBV24-1 and TRBJ2-1, with 8 bases aligning to TRBD2. The junction had 10 bases not matched to a gene; V was cut back by 7 bases and J by 6 bases. Per the germline V gene, CDR1 is KGHDR and CDR2 is SFDVKD. CDR3 length: 15 residues. CDR3 sequence (DNA): TGTGCCACCAGCCCTGTGGGAGCGGGAGTCAATGAGCAGTTCTTC. Its translation: CATSPVGAGVNEQFF.

The chain joins TRBV6-5 to TRBJ2-4; TRBD2 matches 8 bases. This CDR3 contains 14 residues. Germline values: CDR1 MNHEY, CDR2 SVGAGI. V lost 8 bases to trimming and J lost 5 bases; unmatched junction nucleotides: 8. The CDR3 DNA reads TGTGCCAGCTCTCTCCGGGAGGGCCAAAACATTCAGTACTTC. Its translation is CASSLREGQNIQYF.

The chain carries TRBV5-4 and TRBJ1-1; D unresolved. Germline CDR1 SGHNT, CDR2 YYREEE (reference sequence). Trimming removed 0 bases at V and 4 bases at J, with 13 bases between. CDR3 length: 15 amino acids. The CDR3 spells CASSLAAGFGTEAFF. The CDR3 DNA reads TGTGCCAGCAGCTTGGCCGCCGGGTTTGGCACTGAAGCTTTCTTT. Complete variable domain (other parts from reference TRBV5-4 and TRBJ1-1): ETGVTQSPTHLIKTRGQQVTLRCSSQSGHNTVSWYQQALGQGPQFIFQYYREEENGRGNFPPRFSGLQFPNYSSELNVNALELDDSALYLCASSLAAGFGTEAFFGQGTRLTVV.

The genes are TRBV18 and TRBJ2-1; 7 bases match TRBD1. V dropped 2 bases and J dropped 7; count of bases not matched to a gene: 8. The CDR3 length is 15 residues. Germline V gene sequence: CDR1 KGHSH, CDR2 LQKENI. CDR3: CASSPGQVGVNEQFF. DNA of the CDR3: TGTGCCAGCTCACCAGGACAGGTTGGGGTGAATGAGCAGTTCTTC. Full variable domain (outside the CDR3, taken from reference TRBV18 and TRBJ2-1): NAGVMQNPRHLVRRRGQEARLRCSPMKGHSHVYWYRQLPEEGLKFMVYLQKENIIDESGMPKERFSAEFPKEGPSILRIQQVVRGDSAAYFCASSPGQVGVNEQFFGPGTRLTVL.

This clone appeared a single time. The chain is built from TRBV11-3 and TRBJ2-2; 9 positions agree with TRBD1. V shed 6 bases, J shed 6 bases, and the junction held 5 bases outside the gene matches. Per germline, CDR1 SGHNT and CDR2 YENEEA. The CDR3 has 14 amino acids. The CDR3 DNA sequence: TGTGCCAGCAGTAAAACAGGGGGCGCCGGGGAGCTGTTTTTT. Its protein product is CASSKTGGAGELFF.

The chain combines TRBV6-4 with TRBJ2-7; TRBD1 might be the D (6 bases). The CDR3 extends over 14 amino acids. With 10 bases removed from V and 2 bases from J, the gap between germline ends came to 18 bases. Germline CDR1 is MRHNA and CDR2 is SNTAGT. This CDR3 is CAINPDRRTYEQYF. The CDR3 DNA is TGTGCCATAAACCCGGACAGAAGGACCTACGAGCAGTACTTC.